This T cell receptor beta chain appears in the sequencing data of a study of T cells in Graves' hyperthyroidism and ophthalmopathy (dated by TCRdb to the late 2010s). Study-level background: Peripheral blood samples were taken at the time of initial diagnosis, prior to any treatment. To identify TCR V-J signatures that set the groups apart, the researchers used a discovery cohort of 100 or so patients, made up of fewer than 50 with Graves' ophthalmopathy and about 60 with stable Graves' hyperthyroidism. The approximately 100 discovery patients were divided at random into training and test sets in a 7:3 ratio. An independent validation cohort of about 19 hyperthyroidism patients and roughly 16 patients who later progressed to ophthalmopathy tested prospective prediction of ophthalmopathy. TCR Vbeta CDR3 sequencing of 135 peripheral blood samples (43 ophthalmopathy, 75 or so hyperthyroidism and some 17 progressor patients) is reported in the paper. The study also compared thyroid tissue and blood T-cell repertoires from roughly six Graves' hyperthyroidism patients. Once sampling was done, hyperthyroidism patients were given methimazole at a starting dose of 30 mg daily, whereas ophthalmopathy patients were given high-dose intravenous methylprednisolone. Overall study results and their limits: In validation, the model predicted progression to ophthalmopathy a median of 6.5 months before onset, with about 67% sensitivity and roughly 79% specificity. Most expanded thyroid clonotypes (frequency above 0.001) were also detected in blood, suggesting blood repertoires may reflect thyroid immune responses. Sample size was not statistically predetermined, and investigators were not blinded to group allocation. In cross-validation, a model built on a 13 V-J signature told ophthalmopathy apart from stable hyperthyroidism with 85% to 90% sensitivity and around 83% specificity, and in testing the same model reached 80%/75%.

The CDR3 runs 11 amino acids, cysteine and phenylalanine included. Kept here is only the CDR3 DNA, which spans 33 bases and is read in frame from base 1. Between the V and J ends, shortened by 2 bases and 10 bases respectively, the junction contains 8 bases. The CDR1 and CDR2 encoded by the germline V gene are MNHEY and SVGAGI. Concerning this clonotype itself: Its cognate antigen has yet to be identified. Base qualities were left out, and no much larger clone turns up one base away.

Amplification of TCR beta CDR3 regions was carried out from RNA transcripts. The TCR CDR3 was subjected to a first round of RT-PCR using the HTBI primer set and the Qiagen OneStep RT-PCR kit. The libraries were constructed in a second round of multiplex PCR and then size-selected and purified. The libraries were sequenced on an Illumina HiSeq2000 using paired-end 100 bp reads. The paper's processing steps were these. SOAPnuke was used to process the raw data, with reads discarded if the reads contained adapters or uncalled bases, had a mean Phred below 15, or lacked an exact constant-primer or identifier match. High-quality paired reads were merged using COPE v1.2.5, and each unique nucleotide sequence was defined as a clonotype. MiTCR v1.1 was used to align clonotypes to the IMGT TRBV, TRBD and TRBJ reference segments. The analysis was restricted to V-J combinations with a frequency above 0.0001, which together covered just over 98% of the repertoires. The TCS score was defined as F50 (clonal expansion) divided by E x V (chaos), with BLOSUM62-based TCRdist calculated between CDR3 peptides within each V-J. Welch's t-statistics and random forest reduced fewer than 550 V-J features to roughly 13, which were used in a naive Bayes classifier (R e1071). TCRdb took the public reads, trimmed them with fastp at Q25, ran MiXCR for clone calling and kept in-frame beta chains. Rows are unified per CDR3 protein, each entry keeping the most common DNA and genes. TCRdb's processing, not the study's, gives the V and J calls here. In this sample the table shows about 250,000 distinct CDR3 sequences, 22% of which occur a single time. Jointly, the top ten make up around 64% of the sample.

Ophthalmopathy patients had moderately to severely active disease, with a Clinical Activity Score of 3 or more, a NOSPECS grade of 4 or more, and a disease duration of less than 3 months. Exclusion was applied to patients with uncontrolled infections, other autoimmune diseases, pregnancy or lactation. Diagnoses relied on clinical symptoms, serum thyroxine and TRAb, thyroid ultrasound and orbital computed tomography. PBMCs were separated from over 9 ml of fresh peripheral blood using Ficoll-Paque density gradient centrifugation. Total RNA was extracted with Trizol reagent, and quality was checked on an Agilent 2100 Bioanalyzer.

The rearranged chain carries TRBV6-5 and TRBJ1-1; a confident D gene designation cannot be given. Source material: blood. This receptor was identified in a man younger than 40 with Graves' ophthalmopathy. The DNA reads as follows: TGTGCCAGCAGTTACATGGGTGGAGCTTTCTTT. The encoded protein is CASSYMGGAFF.